One sample yielded the 17 T cell receptor beta chains listed below, sequenced in a study. TCRdb used MiXCR to reprocess the RT-PCR reads, holding one entry per CDR3 protein. The sample has more than 550,000 distinct CDR3 sequences; 12% to 15% are singletons. Sequencing input: memory CD4+ T cells from blood. The receptors were gathered from a female donor in good health, serving as a healthy control.

In this sample, this clonotype turned up a few times. This chain uses TRBV2 with TRBJ2-2, with a tentative D call TRBD1 (6 bases). V lost 8 bases and J 3 bases, leaving 13 bases between the germline ends. This CDR3 has 14 residues. From germline, CDR1 is SNHLY and CDR2 FYNNEI. CDR3 bases: TGTGCCAGCTTCCGGGACACCTACACCGGGGAGCTGTTTTTT. Amino acid sequence: CASFRDTYTGELFF.

The genes are TRBV7-6 and TRBJ1-1; D remains unclear. V lost 6 bases and J 2 bases, leaving 13 bases between the germline ends. CDR1 and CDR2 from the germline V gene are SGHVS and FNYEAQ. CDR3 size: 14 residues. CDR3 amino acids: CASSEAHFNTEAFF. For the CDR3, the DNA is TGTGCCAGCAGTGAAGCTCACTTTAACACTGAAGCTTTCTTT.

This clonotype was counted a few times. The CDR3 sequence: CASSLEEGRQLFF. The CDR3 nucleotides are TGTGCCAGCAGCTTGGAGGAAGGGAGGCAACTGTTTTTT. The V call is TRBV7-8, the J call TRBJ1-4; no clear D gene. From germline, CDR1 is SGHVS and CDR2 FQNEAQ. The CDR3 loop spans 13 amino acids. V dropped 3 bases and J dropped 12 bases, with 14 bases sitting between them.

V is TRBV4-3 and J is TRBJ1-6, with 9 positions matching TRBD1. The CDR3 totals 19 residues. The trim removed 7 bases at V and 12 bases at J, leaving 25 bases unmatched. Germline V lookup: CDR1 LGHNA, CDR2 YSLEER. The CDR3 reads CASTFKMGGSGQGSLPLHF. DNA of the CDR3: TGCGCCAGCACCTTCAAGATGGGGGGATCGGGACAGGGTAGTTTACCCCTCCACTTT.

This clonotype was observed a few times. The genes are TRBV20-1 and TRBJ2-2, with TRBD2 as a possible D gene (6 bases). Per the germline V gene, CDR1 is DFQATT and CDR2 is SNEGSKA (reference sequence). Trimming took 8 bases from V and 1 from J, leaving 11 bases between them. The CDR3 runs 13 residues. The CDR3 bases are TGCAGTCTAATGGAGGGGAACACCGGGGAGCTGTTTTTT. Amino acids: CSLMEGNTGELFF.

V usage is TRBV30 and J usage is TRBJ2-7, with 12 bases aligning to TRBD2. From germline, CDR1 is GTSNPN and CDR2 SVGIG (reference sequence). The CDR3 is 14 residues long. V was pared by 2 bases and J by 9 bases, with 8 bases of the junction left unmatched. The CDR3 DNA sequence: TGTGCCTGGAGTCCGCCCGGGACTAGCGGGCTGCAGTACTTC. Translated, it gives CAWSPPGTSGLQYF.

This clonotype was counted at least ten times. The chain has TRBV6-5 and TRBJ2-5; D assignment may be TRBD1 or TRBD2 (5 bases each). Trimming removed 2 bases at V and 1 base at J, with 11 bases between. The CDR3 consists of 15 residues. Germline loops: CDR1 MNHEY, CDR2 SVGAGI. This chain's CDR3 is CASSYGAGTQETQYF. The DNA of the CDR3 is TGTGCCAGCAGTTACGGGGCCGGGACCCAAGAGACCCAGTACTTC.

This clonotype was seen many times. The CDR3 here is CASSLETGEGHQPQHF. CDR3 bases: TGTGCCAGCAGCTTAGAGACAGGGGAGGGCCATCAGCCCCAGCATTTT. The chain has TRBV7-2 and TRBJ1-5; 8 bases align to TRBD1. J gave up 5 bases and V 1 base, and 7 bases lay outside the gene matches. This CDR3 has 16 amino acids. From germline, CDR1 is SGHTA and CDR2 FQGNSA.

This sequence joins TRBV5-1 and TRBJ1-6; D not certain. This CDR3 has 16 amino acids. V lost 1 base to trimming and J lost 5 bases, with 13 bases between them. The germline CDR1 and CDR2 sequences are SGHRS and YFSETQ. The chain's CDR3 is CASSLYRALNNSPLHF. As DNA, the CDR3 is TGCGCCAGCAGCTTGTATCGTGCCTTAAATAATTCACCCCTCCACTTT.

This clonotype came up a few times. One end of the junction does not line up with germline, which may come from a read error. The V call is TRBV4-1, the J call TRBJ2-4; TRBD1 might be the D (7 bases). The CDR3 extends over 13 amino acids. Germline values: CDR1 MGHRA, CDR2 YSYEKL. CDR3 region: CASSQDGSRGENF. The CDR3, as DNA: TGCGCCAGCAGCCAAGACGGATCCAGGGGGGAAAACTTC.

The V gene is TRBV5-1, the J gene TRBJ2-3; 12 positions agree with TRBD2. Germline V CDR1 and CDR2: SGHRS, YFSETQ. The length of the CDR3 is 16 residues. Trimming removed 4 bases from V and 6 bases from J; junction bases left unmatched: 9. The CDR3 region has the DNA TGCGCCAGCAGCGTCCGACAGCTAGCGGGAGGGGATACGCAGTATTTT. Translating gives CASSVRQLAGGDTQYF.

This clonotype was picked up a small number of times. CDR3 residues: CATSDLDSSNTGELFF. Written as DNA, the CDR3 is TGTGCCACCAGTGATCTGGACAGTTCGAACACCGGGGAGCTGTTTTTT. This chain connects TRBV24-1 to TRBJ2-2; perhaps TRBD1 as D (6 bases). Germline CDR1 is KGHDR and CDR2 is SFDVKD. The length of the CDR3 is 16 residues. V lost 3 bases and J lost 0, with 10 bases in between.

This chain joins TRBV12-3 or TRBV12-4 and TRBJ1-1, with D perhaps matching TRBD1 (6 bases). Trimming took 2 bases from V and 1 from J, leaving 11 bases between them. CDR3 length equals 15 residues. The CDR3: CASSLIKGGNTEAFF. The CDR3 DNA reads as TGTGCCAGCAGTTTAATCAAGGGGGGGAACACTGAAGCTTTCTTT.

In its sample, this clonotype was seen a few times. The chain is built from TRBV28 and TRBJ2-3; D remains ambiguous. Trimming took off 1 base at V and 2 bases at J, with 13 bases between the two ends. This CDR3 is built from 16 residues. Germline assignment: CDR1 MDHEN and CDR2 SYDVKM. For the CDR3, the DNA is TGTGCCAGCAGTTTATACGACGGTGGATTCACAGATACGCAGTATTTT. Residues: CASSLYDGGFTDTQYF.

This clonotype showed up just a few times. The V gene is TRBV3-1, the J gene TRBJ2-1; TRBD2 aligns across 9 bases. Germline lookup yields CDR1 LGHDT and CDR2 YNNKEL (reference sequence). V trimming: 4 bases; J trimming: 9 bases; junction bases outside the gene matches: 4. This CDR3 spans 13 amino acids. The CDR3, as DNA: TGTGCCAGCAGCCGGACTAGCGCGGGTGAGCAGTTCTTC. This sequence encodes CASSRTSAGEQFF.

There are a few counts of this clonotype. The V gene is TRBV7-2, the J gene TRBJ2-5; perhaps TRBD2 as D (7 bases). The CDR3 is made up of 17 amino acids. From germline, CDR1 is SGHTA and CDR2 FQGNSA. V lost 1 base and J 3 bases, leaving 18 bases between the germline ends. CDR3 sequence: CASSLGGGADRKETQYF. The CDR3 coding sequence is TGTGCCAGCAGCTTAGGTGGGGGGGCCGATCGGAAAGAGACCCAGTACTTC.

This clonotype was recorded many times. The chain has TRBV29-1 and TRBJ2-7, with 7 nucleotides matching TRBD1. Trimming cost V 6 bases and J 3 bases; bases outside gene matches: 5. Germline CDR1 and CDR2: SQVTM and ANQGSEA. This CDR3 comprises 12 residues. The CDR3: CSVRQGYYEQYF. CDR3 coding DNA: TGCAGCGTACGACAGGGATACTACGAGCAGTACTTC.